Each of the 30 T cell receptor beta chains below was sequenced from the same sample in a study of radiotherapy plus CTLA-4 blockade in lung cancer. This table comes from immunoSEQ multiplex PCR, and its TCRdb copy is limited to in-frame clones, with some not included. There are 70,000 to 95,000 clones in the sample; about 85% occur only once, and about 15% lies in the top ten. This material consisted of peripheral blood, taken from a patient treated with radiotherapy plus ipilimumab. The receptors here all came from a human donor with non-small cell lung cancer that progressed on radiotherapy plus ipilimumab.

This clone was seen only a few times. J is TRBJ1-4 and V is TRBV18; weak D call: TRBD1 (6 bases). CDR1 and CDR2 from the germline V gene are KGHSH and LQKENI. V lost 3 bases, J lost 1 base, and 18 bases lay in between. The CDR3 consists of 18 residues. CDR3 in amino acids: CASSPNRASGGTNEKLFF. CDR3 coding DNA: TGTGCCAGCTCACCCAACAGGGCCTCTGGGGGAACTAATGAAAAACTGTTTTTT.

V usage is TRBV10-3 and J usage is TRBJ2-3; 9 bases are shared with TRBD2. Trimming took 1 base from V and 4 from J; bases not matched to a gene: 6. Germline CDR1 and CDR2: ENHRY and SYGVKD. The CDR3 contains 16 residues. The CDR3 DNA reads TGTGCCATCAGTGAGTACCCAGCGGGAGGTCCAGATACGCAGTATTTT. It translates to CAISEYPAGGPDTQYF.

V is TRBV5-4 and J is TRBJ1-1, with D possibly being TRBD1 (6 bases). This CDR3 spans 15 amino acids. V was clipped by 4 bases and J by 0 bases, with 13 bases between them. In germline, CDR1 is SGHNT, CDR2 YYREEE (reference sequence). The CDR3 spells CASSPGGGVNTEAFF. CDR3 bases: TGTGCCAGCAGCCCAGGAGGGGGAGTGAACACTGAAGCTTTCTTT. Together with reference TRBV5-4 and TRBJ1-1, the CDR3 gives the full variable domain: ETGVTQSPTHLIKTRGQQVTLRCSSQSGHNTVSWYQQALGQGPQFIFQYYREEENGRGNFPPRFSGLQFPNYSSELNVNALELDDSALYLCASSPGGGVNTEAFFGQGTRLTVV.

The chain uses TRBV11-2 and TRBJ1-3, with 7 bases fitting TRBD1. Germline-derived CDR1 and CDR2 are SGHAT and FQNNGV. Trimming at V came to 2 bases and at J to 2 bases, leaving 6 bases not matched to a gene. CDR3 length equals 16 residues. CDR3 sequence: CASSLLRGIAGNTIYF. The CDR3 DNA is TGTGCCAGCAGCTTACTCAGGGGGATAGCTGGAAACACCATATATTTT.

The gene calls are TRBV18 and TRBJ2-6; no clear D gene. With 5 bases removed from V and 0 bases from J, the gap between germline ends came to 14 bases. Germline V lookup: CDR1 KGHSH, CDR2 LQKENI. The CDR3 runs to 17 residues. CDR3 sequence (DNA): TGTGCCAGCTCATCGTCTATTCTCCCCTCTGGGGCCAACGTCCTGACTTTC. Amino acids: CASSSSILPSGANVLTF.

The CDR3: CASRSRGSGTDTQYF. CDR3 sequence (DNA): TGTGCCAGCAGAAGCAGGGGTTCGGGCACAGATACGCAGTATTTT. The V and J genes are TRBV6-1 and TRBJ2-3, with D tentatively TRBD1 (6 bases). Trimming took off 6 bases at V and 1 base at J, with 14 bases between the two ends. Per the germline V gene, CDR1 is MNHNS and CDR2 is SASEGT. The CDR3 has 15 residues.

This clone is a singleton in its sample. This sequence joins TRBV15 and TRBJ2-7, with TRBD1 identical over 7 bases. The CDR3 totals 14 residues. Germline V gives CDR1 LNHNV, CDR2 YYDKDF (reference sequence). Trimming removed 0 bases from V and 4 bases from J; junction bases left unmatched: 3. The CDR3 coding sequence is TGTGCCACCAGCAGAGATGGGGGACAGTACGAGCAGTACTTC. Its protein product is CATSRDGGQYEQYF. Using reference TRBV15 and TRBJ2-7 for the parts outside the CDR3, the full variable domain is DAMVIQNPRYQVTQFGKPVTLSCSQTLNHNVMYWYQQKSSQAPKLLFHYYDKDFNNEADTPDNFQSRRPNTSFCFLDIRSPGLGDTAMYLCATSRDGGQYEQYFGPGTRLTVT.

V gene TRBV9 combines with J gene TRBJ1-2; 8 positions match TRBD1. Germline V gene data show CDR1 as SGDLS and CDR2 as YYNGEE. Germline trimming cut 0 bases from V and 0 bases from J; bases unmatched to any gene: 4. The CDR3 is made up of 16 amino acids. CDR3 bases: TGTGCCAGCAGCGTAGACCCGGACAGGGCTAACTATGGCTACACCTTC. Protein: CASSVDPDRANYGYTF.

The V and J genes are TRBV20-1 and TRBJ2-7; possible D gene TRBD1, 6 bases. Germline V gene data show CDR1 as DFQATT and CDR2 as SNEGSKA (reference sequence). V lost 7 bases to trimming and J lost 3 bases, with 10 bases between them. This CDR3 is 11 amino acids long. CDR3 protein: CSEGRGYEQYF. The CDR3 DNA is TGCAGTGAGGGCAGGGGCTACGAGCAGTACTTC.

The chain joins TRBV6-5 to TRBJ2-1; 10 bases agree with TRBD2. The CDR3 is 15 residues long. Germline V gives CDR1 MNHEY, CDR2 SVGAGI. Losses at the gene ends were 2 bases for V and 8 bases for J; bases not matched to a gene: 6. The CDR3 is CASSYPAGGRDEQFF. The CDR3 nucleotides are TGTGCCAGCAGTTACCCAGCGGGGGGGCGGGATGAGCAGTTCTTC.

The rearrangement uses TRBV18 and TRBJ1-1; unclear D gene. Germline V gene sequence: CDR1 KGHSH, CDR2 LQKENI. V lost 3 bases, J lost 0 bases, and 8 bases lay in between. The CDR3 sequence is 14 residues long. The CDR3 protein is CASSPGQVNTEAFF. Written as DNA, the CDR3 is TGTGCCAGCTCACCCGGGCAGGTGAACACTGAAGCTTTCTTT.

The chain uses TRBV7-9 and TRBJ1-5; D may be TRBD1 (5 bases). The CDR3 is 12 residues long. In germline, CDR1 is SEHNR, CDR2 FQNEAQ (reference sequence). This CDR3 reads CAGGDSNQPQHF. CDR3 bases: TGTGCGGGGGGGGATAGCAATCAGCCCCAGCATTTT.

This chain joins TRBV19 and TRBJ1-1; no clear D gene. The CDR3 loop spans 12 amino acids. V was trimmed by 5 bases and J by 0 bases, leaving 4 bases between them. The germline V gene encodes CDR1 LNHDA and CDR2 SQIVND (reference sequence). The CDR3 DNA sequence: TGTGCCAGTAGTGAAGTGAACACTGAAGCTTTCTTT. Translated, it gives CASSEVNTEAFF.

The CDR3 here is CSGGQGGNTEAFF. CDR3 DNA sequence: TGCAGCGGGGGCCAGGGTGGGAACACTGAAGCTTTCTTT. The chain joins TRBV29-1 to TRBJ1-1, with a possible D match to TRBD1 (5 bases). CDR3 length: 13 amino acids. Trimming removed 7 bases from V and 1 base from J, with 13 bases in between. Germline-derived CDR1 and CDR2 are SQVTM and ANQGSEA. Using reference TRBV29-1 and TRBJ1-1 for the parts outside the CDR3, the full variable domain is SAVISQKPSRDICQRGTSLTIQCQVDSQVTMMFWYRQQPGQSLTLIATANQGSEATYESGFVIDKFPISRPNLTFSTLTVSNMSPEDSSIYLCSGGQGGNTEAFFGQGTRLTVV.

The V gene is TRBV19, the J gene TRBJ1-1; a possible D gene is TRBD1 (5 bases). The germline V gene has CDR1 LNHDA and CDR2 SQIVND (reference sequence). The CDR3 spans 13 residues. Trimming took 10 bases from V and 4 from J, leaving 16 bases between them. The DNA of the CDR3 is TGTGCCACCGCCCCGGGGCGCGGCACTGAAGCTTTCTTT. It yields the protein CATAPGRGTEAFF.

The V gene is TRBV5-1, the J gene TRBJ2-4, with D possibly TRBD2 on 6 matching bases. The CDR3 is 16 amino acids. Deletions cut 0 bases from V and 0 bases from J, with 10 bases between. The germline gives CDR1 SGHRS, CDR2 YFSETQ. In DNA, the CDR3 is TGCGCCAGCAGCTTGGTGCAGGGACTAGCCAAAAACATTCAGTACTTC. Amino acid sequence: CASSLVQGLAKNIQYF.

V usage is TRBV5-1 and J usage is TRBJ1-2, with D perhaps TRBD1 (5 bases). This CDR3 is built from 14 residues. Germline lookup yields CDR1 SGHRS and CDR2 YFSETQ. V was cut by 4 bases and J by 4 bases, with 14 bases left in between. CDR3 sequence (DNA): TGCGCCAGCAGCCCAGGGACCTTACTCTATGGCTACACCTTC. Amino acid sequence: CASSPGTLLYGYTF.

CDR3 sequence: CASSEHTTPGPGNTIYF. CDR3 coding DNA: TGTGCCAGCAGCGAACACACAACCCCAGGGCCTGGAAACACCATATATTTT. This chain uses TRBV9 with TRBJ1-3; a weak D match, TRBD1 (5 bases). Trimming removed 3 bases from V and 2 bases from J, with 18 bases in between. CDR1 is SGDLS and CDR2 is YYNGEE in the germline V gene. This CDR3 region has 17 residues.

CDR3 in DNA: TGTGCCAGCAGCGCGAGCGGCACAGATACGCAGTATTTT. Translation gives CASSASGTDTQYF. The V and J genes are TRBV7-9 and TRBJ2-3; D remains unclear. Trimming left V 5 bases short and J 1 base short, with 7 bases between. Germline V gives CDR1 SEHNR, CDR2 FQNEAQ (reference sequence). This CDR3 is built from 13 residues.

The CDR3 bases are TGCGCCAGCAGCCAAGATTCGGCGACAGGGGTATATGGCTACACCTTC. It yields the protein CASSQDSATGVYGYTF. This chain uses TRBV4-3 with TRBJ1-2; 8 bases fit TRBD1. Germline lookup yields CDR1 LGHNA and CDR2 YSLEER. V gave up 0 bases and J gave up 5 bases; unmatched junction bases: 8. The CDR3 has 16 amino acids.

The chain is built from TRBV20-1 and TRBJ1-1, with D unresolved. CDR1 and CDR2 (germline): DFQATT, SNEGSKA (reference sequence). Between the trimmed V and J ends, which lost 1 base and 11 bases, there was a span of 11 bases. The CDR3 has 11 amino acids. CDR3 amino acids: CSARVGGYAFF. In DNA, the CDR3 is TGCAGTGCTAGAGTCGGAGGTTATGCTTTCTTT.

The gene calls are TRBV30 and TRBJ1-2; 9 nucleotides match TRBD1. J lost 5 bases, V lost 4 bases, and 8 bases had no gene match. CDR1 and CDR2 (germline): GTSNPN, SVGIG (reference sequence). The CDR3 sequence is 14 residues long. CDR3 sequence: CAWTPTGGLYGYTF. The CDR3 DNA is TGTGCCTGGACCCCAACAGGGGGCCTTTATGGCTACACCTTC.

V and J are TRBV10-3 and TRBJ2-6; D may be TRBD1 (8 bases). V was shortened by 8 bases and J by 0 bases, with 17 bases between the two germline ends. Germline V lookup: CDR1 ENHRY, CDR2 SYGVKD. The CDR3 extends over 17 amino acids. CDR3 sequence (DNA): TGTGCCATCGCGGGGGACAGGCTTAACTCTGGGGCCAACGTCCTGACTTTC. Translated, it gives CAIAGDRLNSGANVLTF.

Remarks on this clone: This sample includes further DNA sequences coding for the same CDR3. The CDR3 DNA is TGTGCCAGCTCACCGGGACAGGGGAACACTGAAGCTTTCTTT. It specifies CASSPGQGNTEAFF. The V and J genes are TRBV18 and TRBJ1-1; 9 bases are a match to TRBD1. Germline CDR1 KGHSH, CDR2 LQKENI. V gave up 3 bases and J gave up 1 base; unmatched junction bases: 0. The CDR3 sequence is 14 residues long.

This clone occurred once. V gene TRBV2 combines with J gene TRBJ1-5, with D possibly being TRBD1 (5 bases). This CDR3 comprises 14 residues. The V end was cut by 4 bases, the J end by 2 bases, with 9 bases between. CDR1 is SNHLY and CDR2 is FYNNEI in the germline V gene. The CDR3 loop is CASSGRGGNQPQHF. Here the CDR3 DNA reads TGTGCCAGCAGTGGGAGGGGAGGCAATCAGCCCCAGCATTTT.

The chain links TRBV29-1 to TRBJ2-3, with 8 bases matching TRBD2. The CDR3 covers 14 residues. Germline-derived CDR1 and CDR2 are SQVTM and ANQGSEA. The trim removed 2 bases at V and 2 bases at J, leaving 3 bases unmatched. The CDR3 nucleotides read TGCAGCGTTGAAAGCGGGGGCCACACAGATACGCAGTATTTT. It translates to CSVESGGHTDTQYF.

This clone was seen just once. V usage is TRBV19 and J usage is TRBJ1-5, with a tentative D call TRBD1 (6 bases). V shed 4 bases and J shed 6 bases, with 13 bases lying between them. The CDR3 is 14 amino acids. Germline V gene lookup returns CDR1 LNHDA and CDR2 SQIVND (reference sequence). CDR3 region: CASSKQGYGQPQHF. The CDR3 nucleotides read TGTGCCAGTAGTAAACAGGGTTATGGTCAGCCCCAGCATTTT.

This clone was seen a few times. The chain carries TRBV5-1 and TRBJ2-5; TRBD2 aligns across 9 bases. The CDR3 contains 16 residues. Germline-derived CDR1 and CDR2 are SGHRS and YFSETQ. The ends lost 0 bases at V and 2 bases at J; junction bases unmatched: 5. The CDR3 loop is CASSLGGLAGQETQYF. The CDR3 nucleotides read TGCGCCAGCAGCTTGGGGGGGCTAGCGGGGCAAGAGACCCAGTACTTC.

The V and J genes are TRBV4-1 and TRBJ1-5; unclear D gene. Trimming removed 4 bases at V and 1 base at J, with 11 bases between. This CDR3 comprises 15 residues. Germline loops: CDR1 MGHRA, CDR2 YSYEKL. The CDR3 DNA reads as TGCGCCAGCAGCCGAAACAGCGAAAGCAATCAGCCCCAGCATTTT. Translating gives CASSRNSESNQPQHF.

The genes are TRBV27 and TRBJ1-3; no firm D call. In germline, CDR1 is MNHEY, CDR2 SMNVEV (reference sequence). V was shortened by 3 bases and J by 0 bases, with 6 bases between the two germline ends. CDR3 size: 14 residues. The CDR3 loop is CASSFGGSGNTIYF. DNA of the CDR3: TGTGCCAGCAGTTTCGGCGGCTCTGGAAACACCATATATTTT.